This TCR beta chain stems from a study of blood T cell repertoires in COVID-19. The wider study: Some COVID-19 samples were acute and others convalescent; all came from the United States, Italy and Spain. PBMCs, B-cell-depleted T cells, or T cells were the source of the cDNA or gDNA that made up the material.

Using immunoSEQ multiplex PCR, the repertoire was profiled, and TCRdb retains in-frame clones only, with some absent. The sample includes around 150,000 clones, roughly 80% seen only once; the top ten take 8% to 9.5%. V dropped 8 bases and J dropped 8 bases, with 18 bases sitting between them. This CDR3 region has 13 residues. Germline assignment: CDR1 GTSNPN and CDR2 SVGIG (reference sequence). The sequence came from a man in his 60s with acute or convalescent COVID-19. The chain combines TRBV30 with TRBJ1-4, with D hard to call. The sample comprised peripheral blood. This CDR3 is CAGAGIEGEKLFF. In DNA, the CDR3 is TGTGCCGGAGCCGGGATCGAGGGCGAAAAACTGTTTTTT.